This entry describes one T cell receptor beta chain. Its specificity is unknown. Samples underwent the assay at deep level. Per the study methods: ImmunoSEQ sequences covered only the junction and lacked quality scores; filtering therefore differed. Here immunoSEQ multiplex PCR was the method, and the copy in TCRdb shows in-frame clones only, minus some. The V and J calls and the clone size are those of that table, but D and trimming were determined from the DNA. The sample records fewer than 500,000 clones, 60% to 80% being singletons. The sample is drawn from a study of shared clonotypes between healthy human individuals. Study results and limitations: Sampling used blood alone; tissue repertoires probably differ.

The donors were adults (healthy and HIV-negative) with no recent acute infections or vaccinations. CDR1 and CDR2 (germline): SGDLS, YYNGEE. V gave up 3 bases and J gave up 0 bases, with 15 bases separating them. This CDR3 contains 17 residues. The receptor comes from a woman between 40 and 50 years old in good health. Some clones in this sample may be carry-over from other donors' samples. The chain combines TRBV9 with TRBJ2-2, with D perhaps TRBD1 (6 bases). Sample: PBMCs. The CDR3 sequence: CASSARWGQANTGELFF. DNA of the CDR3: TGTGCCAGCAGCGCCAGATGGGGGCAGGCGAACACCGGGGAGCTGTTTTTT.